This T cell receptor beta chain was documented in a study of blood T cell repertoires in COVID-19 (dated by TCRdb to between 2020 and 2021). Concerning the study at large: Samples from collaborators originated in the United States, Italy and Spain and spanned both the acute and convalescent phases of COVID-19. The prospective study material was composed of cDNA or gDNA derived from T cells, B-cell-depleted T cells, or PBMCs. Subjects who had been exposed to COVID-19, were actively infected with it, or had recovered from it provided the deeply sampled blood TCRbeta repertoires that made up the dataset. The repertoires were made available in a free public database intended to serve as a resource for research on the immune response to SARS-CoV-2. Samples were obtained from the ongoing ImmuneRACE study (first 160 participants) and from some 1,300 subjects provided by 6 global collaborators. Sample metadata almost always included a de-identified subject ID, COVID-19 status, age in years and sex. Where available, HLA class I and class II types were obtained from metadata supplied by the sample provider rather than from assay-based typing. Findings and caveats that apply to the study as a whole: The amount of clinical and demographic metadata varied by source and participant and was provided uncurated.

One collaborating source in Seattle enrolled patients while the patients were actively infected and followed the patients over time throughout the course of disease. Each collaborating institution followed its own protocols to collect whole blood in K2EDTA tubes. For TCRbeta analysis, collaborators shipped samples as frozen whole blood, isolated PBMCs, or DNA extracted from either of those sample types. TCRbeta CDR3 regions were amplified from genomic DNA using the immunoSEQ Assay, a bias-controlled multiplex PCR. As for how the authors treated the data: Nucleated cell counts per sample were estimated from amplification of reference gene primers within the assay. To quantify the absolute abundance of each unique TCRbeta CDR3 rearrangement, sequence reads were collapsed and filtered. Productive Simpson clonality was computed per sample as the square root of Simpson's diversity index over productive rearrangements. As stored in TCRdb, this immuneACCESS dataset retains in-frame rearrangements with V and J assigned. A fraction of the clones does not appear; measured against another copy, unresolved V genes explain less than half of the discrepancy, and the remainder lacks a known reason. V, J and clone size are those of that table, while D and trimming were read from the DNA. This sample gives about 170,000 clones in total; 70% to 90% of them show up just once. The top ten clones comprise roughly 8.8% of the sample.

This clone was seen a few times. It lacks a known antigen. No much larger clone exists at a distance of one base, and base qualities are not known. From the germline V gene, CDR1 is SGDLS and CDR2 is YYNGEE. From V the trimming removes 4 bases and from J it removes 8 bases, while the gene matches leave 9 bases of the junction unaccounted for. Inclusive of the bounding cysteine and phenylalanine, the CDR3 is 15 residues long. CDR3 DNA is the only sequence kept; it has 45 bases, read in frame from the first base. The sample taken for sequencing was peripheral blood. The TCR sequence derives from a woman over 75 with COVID-19, enrolled during active disease. The receptor chain draws on TRBV9 and TRBJ2-1, with 10 middle bases fitting TRBD2. CDR3 reads: CASSTPSGSAYEQFF. The nucleotides read TGTGCCAGCAGCACACCTAGCGGGAGCGCCTATGAGCAGTTCTTC.